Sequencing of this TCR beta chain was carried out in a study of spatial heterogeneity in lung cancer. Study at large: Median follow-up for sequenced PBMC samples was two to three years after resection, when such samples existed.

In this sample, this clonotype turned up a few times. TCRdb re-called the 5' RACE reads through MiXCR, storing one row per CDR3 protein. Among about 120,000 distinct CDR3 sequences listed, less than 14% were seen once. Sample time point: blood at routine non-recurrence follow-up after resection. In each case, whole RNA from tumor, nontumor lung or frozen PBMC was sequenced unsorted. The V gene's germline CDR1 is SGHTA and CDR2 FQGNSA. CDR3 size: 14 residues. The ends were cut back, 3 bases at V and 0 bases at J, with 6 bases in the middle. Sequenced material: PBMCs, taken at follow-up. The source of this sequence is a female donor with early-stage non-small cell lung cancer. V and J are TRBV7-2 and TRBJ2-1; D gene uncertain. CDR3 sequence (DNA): TGTGCCAGCAGCTTCCTAAACTCCTACAATGAGCAGTTCTTC. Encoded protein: CASSFLNSYNEQFF.